These T cell receptor beta chains were read from a single sample in a study of shared clonotypes between healthy human individuals. Profiling relied on immunoSEQ multiplex PCR, and the TCRdb table lists in-frame clones only, not all of them. This table holds roughly 720,000 clones, about nine tenths found once. Source material: memory CD8+ T cells from PBMCs. The receptor set was obtained from a man aged 18 to 35 in good health. Some clones in this sample may be carry-over from other donors' samples. Both conserved end residues are trimmed from each CDR3. The order of the fields is V gene, J gene, CDR3 protein.

V gene: TRBV9; J gene: TRBJ2-2; CDR3 protein: ASSKETGRTGELF
V gene: TRBV6-5; J gene: TRBJ2-7; CDR3 protein: ASSLAELLREQY
V gene: TRBV14; J gene: TRBJ2-1; CDR3 protein: ASSRPGTGLAQF
V gene: TRBV11-2; J gene: -; CDR3 protein: ASSLSSGRASPFEYEQY
V gene: TRBV7-9; J gene: TRBJ1-5; CDR3 protein: ASSPQGAGAQPQH
V gene: TRBV29-1; J gene: TRBJ1-1; CDR3 protein: SARDRGSEF
V gene: TRBV7-9; J gene: TRBJ2-7; CDR3 protein: ASSAPWAGAADYEQY
V gene: TRBV7-2; J gene: TRBJ2-5; CDR3 protein: ASSLGFFLSGGSRETQY
V gene: TRBV4-1; J gene: TRBJ2-7; CDR3 protein: ASSPLGILGEQY
V gene: TRBV6-1; J gene: TRBJ1-1; CDR3 protein: ASNGGGNTEAF
V gene: TRBV4-1; J gene: TRBJ2-3; CDR3 protein: ASSRGWGLGTDTQY
V gene: TRBV4-1; J gene: TRBJ2-1; CDR3 protein: ASSQTRGRDEQF
V gene: TRBV7-6; J gene: TRBJ1-3; CDR3 protein: ASSLAGAGNTIY
V gene: TRBV6-5; J gene: TRBJ2-7; CDR3 protein: ASSYGLPPYEQY